This entry is about one TCR beta chain. The antigen is not known. CDR3 length: 15 amino acids. With 3 bases clipped from V and 7 bases from J, the junction kept 8 bases outside the gene matches. The data are from a study of identical twins. Study results and caveats: Twin-shared out-of-frame alpha sequences were enriched for low generation probability. Partly confounded zero-insertion analyses could result from invariant MAIT and iNKT cells.

One entry per CDR3 protein results from TCRdb running MiXCR on the 5' RACE reads. The table lists about 1.7 million distinct CDR3 sequences, about 31% of them singletons. The sequenced material came from cord blood. This receptor was taken from a newborn girl in good health. This chain connects TRBV12-3 or TRBV12-4 to TRBJ2-1; 8 bases line up with TRBD2. This chain's CDR3 is CASSFGLAGSNEQFF. The DNA for the CDR3 is TGTGCCAGCAGTTTTGGCCTAGCGGGCTCTAATGAGCAGTTCTTC.